Given below is one TCR beta chain in context. Its antigen is not known. This entry belongs to a study of vaccination and CD4 T cells after COVID-19. Study information: Post-vaccine sampling followed dose two by a median about 72 days (range 14 to 241).

Notes on the study in general: Sampling was limited to relatively few convalescent patients, with no early post-infection timepoints studied.

Sequence data for DNA of cultured CD4+ T cells were generated by the Oncomine TCR Beta short-read assay. It was from cultured CD4+ T cells that genomic DNA was extracted. MiXCR was run by TCRdb on the PCR reads, yielding one entry per CDR3 protein. The profile shows about 19,000 distinct CDR3 sequences, around 45% of them singletons. Treatment meaning: roughly 11-day PBMC culture with coronavirus spike peptide pools or control peptides (ViraFEST assay). ViraFEST relied on peptide pools to expand antigen-specific T cells; the TCRs were sequenced afterward. The germline V and J ends were trimmed by 3 bases and 5 bases, with 12 bases remaining between them. The CDR3 runs to 14 residues. Germline CDR1 and CDR2: MNHEY and SMNVEV (reference sequence).

The receptor was derived from a human donor who had recovered from COVID-19. The source was CD4+ T cells from blood, cultured in vitro, collected after SARS-CoV-2 vaccination. J is TRBJ2-3 and V is TRBV27, with D perhaps TRBD2 (6 bases). The CDR3 reads CASSFRAGGDTQYF. The CDR3 DNA is TGTGCCAGCAGTTTCCGAGCGGGTGGAGATACGCAGTATTTT.